Below, 10 T cell receptor beta chains from the same sample are listed, as sequenced in a study of cytomegalovirus exposure and HLA in healthy donors. Sequencing used immunoSEQ multiplex PCR; TCRdb keeps in-frame clones, though not all of them. Among 100,000 to 150,000 clones, roughly nine tenths were seen once, and the ten largest hold 0.95% to 1.5%. Sequencing input: PBMCs. The receptors were gathered from a woman aged 18 to 35 in good health and CMV-seronegative.

Only a few counts were recorded for this clone. The V call is TRBV7-6, the J call TRBJ1-2, with D perhaps matching TRBD1 (5 bases). The CDR3 runs to 13 residues. Looked up from germline, CDR1 is SGHVS and CDR2 is FNYEAQ. The V gene lost 5 bases and the J gene lost 4 bases, with 11 bases spanning the gap. CDR3 sequence reads: CASSGSGGYGYTF. For the CDR3, the DNA is TGTGCCAGCAGCGGCTCCGGGGGCTATGGCTACACCTTC. Variable domain in full (rest from reference TRBV7-6 and TRBJ1-2): GAGVSQSPRYKVTKRGQDVALRCDPISGHVSLYWYRQALGQGPEFLTYFNYEAQQDKSGLPNDRFSAERPEGSISTLTIQRTEQRDSAMYRCASSGSGGYGYTFGSGTRLTVV.

V gene TRBV5-4 combines with J gene TRBJ1-6; TRBD1 is a possible D gene (6 bases). The CDR3 is made up of 16 amino acids. The V and J ends lost 4 bases and 4 bases respectively, with 15 bases between them. Germline-derived CDR1 and CDR2 are SGHNT and YYREEE (reference sequence). As DNA, the CDR3 is TGTGCCAGCAGCCAAGGGGGGGGATTTTATAATTCACCCCTCCACTTT. Translated, it gives CASSQGGGFYNSPLHF.

The chain is built from TRBV7-9 and TRBJ1-1, with 9 bases fitting TRBD1. After removal of 5 bases from V and 7 bases from J, the junction contained 14 bases not matched to a gene. Germline V lookup: CDR1 SEHNR, CDR2 FQNEAQ (reference sequence). The CDR3 loop spans 16 amino acids. CDR3: CASSPKDRGAPLEAFF. CDR3 DNA sequence: TGTGCCAGCAGCCCTAAGGACAGGGGAGCACCCCTTGAAGCTTTCTTT.

This clone has just one count. The chain recombines TRBV11-2 with TRBJ1-5; D gene unclear. V lost 1 base to trimming and J lost 3 bases, with 7 bases between them. The CDR3 contains 14 residues. Germline CDR1 reads SGHAT; CDR2 reads FQNNGV. The CDR3 loop reads CASSLVDNNQPQHF. The CDR3 DNA sequence: TGTGCCAGCAGCTTAGTAGACAACAATCAGCCCCAGCATTTT.

The genes are TRBV21-1 and TRBJ2-7; the D call in the table, TRBD2, was not verified against the DNA. TRBV21-1 is annotated as a pseudogene. CDR3 length equals 15 residues. The CDR3 DNA reads TGTGCCAGCAGCAAAGATCGGTGGCGGTGTCGCGAGCAGTACTTC. Its protein is CASSKDRWRCREQYF.

The chain employs TRBV15 and TRBJ2-1; the match to TRBD2 covers 7 bases. Germline CDR1 LNHNV, CDR2 YYDKDF (reference sequence). J gave up 2 bases and V 3 bases, and 4 bases lay outside the gene matches. CDR3 length equals 15 residues. The CDR3 nucleotides read TGTGCCACCAGCAGGGGGGGGAGCCCCTACAATGAGCAGTTCTTC. Protein product: CATSRGGSPYNEQFF.

This chain links TRBV11-2 with TRBJ1-2; 7 positions agree with TRBD1. The CDR3 covers 16 residues. The V and J ends lost 1 base and 5 bases, in that order; junction bases with no gene match: 10. Germline CDR1 SGHAT, CDR2 FQNNGV. The CDR3 nucleotides are TGTGCCAGCAGCTTAGTATCTGGTCCCAGGGGGTATGGCTACACCTTC. Translation gives CASSLVSGPRGYGYTF.

The chain is built from TRBV4-1 and TRBJ2-5; TRBD2 matches at 15 bases. This CDR3 contains 19 residues. Losses at the gene ends were 0 bases for V and 5 bases for J; bases not matched to a gene: 10. Per germline, CDR1 MGHRA and CDR2 YSYEKL. Written as DNA, the CDR3 is TGCGCCAGCAGCCAAGATCGTCGGGGACTAGCGGGGGGCATGGAGACCCAGTACTTC. This sequence encodes CASSQDRRGLAGGMETQYF.

The CDR3, as DNA: TGCGCCAGCAGCTTGTTTGCGGGGGGGCGTAGCACCGGGGAGCTGTTTTTT. The encoded protein is CASSLFAGGRSTGELFF. The V and J genes are TRBV5-1 and TRBJ2-2, with TRBD2 matching over 9 bases. The V gene's germline CDR1 is SGHRS and CDR2 YFSETQ. CDR3 length equals 17 residues. J gave up 4 bases and V 1 base, and 8 bases lay outside the gene matches.

The chain has TRBV9 and TRBJ2-3; D remains unclear. V lost 0 bases, J lost 0 bases, and 11 bases lay in between. Germline CDR1 is SGDLS and CDR2 is YYNGEE. There are 16 residues in the CDR3. The CDR3 DNA sequence: TGTGCCAGCAGCGTAGGGGCCCAGCCCAGCACAGATACGCAGTATTTT. Its translation: CASSVGAQPSTDTQYF.